The entry that follows covers one TCR beta chain sequence. The data derive from a study of control samples from healthy donors and cancer patients. The table came from immunoSEQ multiplex PCR; TCRdb's copy has only in-frame clones and leaves some out. The data show some 130,000 clones, 92% seen once. This CDR3 is built from 12 residues. The germline gives CDR1 GTSNPN, CDR2 SVGIG (reference sequence). V was pared by 5 bases and J by 2 bases, with 2 bases of the junction left unmatched. This TCR derives from a woman between 50 and 59 years old in good health. The sequenced material came from blood. V gene TRBV30 combines with J gene TRBJ1-1, with 7 bases fitting TRBD1. CDR3 bases: TGTGCCTGGGGGACAGATAACACTGAAGCTTTCTTT. Its translation: CAWGTDNTEAFF.